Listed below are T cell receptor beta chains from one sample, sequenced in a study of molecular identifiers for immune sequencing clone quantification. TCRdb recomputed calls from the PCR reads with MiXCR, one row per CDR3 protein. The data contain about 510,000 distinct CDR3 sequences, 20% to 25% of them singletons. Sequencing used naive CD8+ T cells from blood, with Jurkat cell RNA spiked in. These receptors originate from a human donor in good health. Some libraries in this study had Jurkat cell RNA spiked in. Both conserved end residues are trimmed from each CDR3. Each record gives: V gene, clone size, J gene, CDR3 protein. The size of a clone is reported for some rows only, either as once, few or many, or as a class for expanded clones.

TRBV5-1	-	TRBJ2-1	ASSPREVGGRQF
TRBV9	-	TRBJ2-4	ASSGQQNIQY
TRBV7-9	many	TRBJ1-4	ASSLTGSNEKLF
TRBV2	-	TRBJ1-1	ASTGEGMNTEAF
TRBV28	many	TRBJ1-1	ASRFGGGDTEAF
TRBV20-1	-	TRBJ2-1	SAPGLASYNEQF
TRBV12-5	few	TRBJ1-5	ASGLPGHTRPQPQH
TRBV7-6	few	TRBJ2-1	ASSWGTANEQF
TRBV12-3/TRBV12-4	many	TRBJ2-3	ASSPSGYTDTQY
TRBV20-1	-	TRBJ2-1	SARYLGGGRDNEQS
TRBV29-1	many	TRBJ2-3	SGWTDTQY
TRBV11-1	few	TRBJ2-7	ASSPSGRGYEQY
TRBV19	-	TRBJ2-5	ASSIKGGLLETQY
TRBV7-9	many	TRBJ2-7	ASSPPGTVTYEQY
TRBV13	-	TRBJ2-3	ASSFTTATSTDTQY
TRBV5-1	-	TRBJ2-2	ASSLRGQTYTGELF
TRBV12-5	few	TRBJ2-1	ASGFFKGGEQF
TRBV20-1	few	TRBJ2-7	SARDRRGALSYEQY
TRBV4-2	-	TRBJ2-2	ASSQGSRASGRAGELF
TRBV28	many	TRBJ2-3	ASSFAFGTDTQY